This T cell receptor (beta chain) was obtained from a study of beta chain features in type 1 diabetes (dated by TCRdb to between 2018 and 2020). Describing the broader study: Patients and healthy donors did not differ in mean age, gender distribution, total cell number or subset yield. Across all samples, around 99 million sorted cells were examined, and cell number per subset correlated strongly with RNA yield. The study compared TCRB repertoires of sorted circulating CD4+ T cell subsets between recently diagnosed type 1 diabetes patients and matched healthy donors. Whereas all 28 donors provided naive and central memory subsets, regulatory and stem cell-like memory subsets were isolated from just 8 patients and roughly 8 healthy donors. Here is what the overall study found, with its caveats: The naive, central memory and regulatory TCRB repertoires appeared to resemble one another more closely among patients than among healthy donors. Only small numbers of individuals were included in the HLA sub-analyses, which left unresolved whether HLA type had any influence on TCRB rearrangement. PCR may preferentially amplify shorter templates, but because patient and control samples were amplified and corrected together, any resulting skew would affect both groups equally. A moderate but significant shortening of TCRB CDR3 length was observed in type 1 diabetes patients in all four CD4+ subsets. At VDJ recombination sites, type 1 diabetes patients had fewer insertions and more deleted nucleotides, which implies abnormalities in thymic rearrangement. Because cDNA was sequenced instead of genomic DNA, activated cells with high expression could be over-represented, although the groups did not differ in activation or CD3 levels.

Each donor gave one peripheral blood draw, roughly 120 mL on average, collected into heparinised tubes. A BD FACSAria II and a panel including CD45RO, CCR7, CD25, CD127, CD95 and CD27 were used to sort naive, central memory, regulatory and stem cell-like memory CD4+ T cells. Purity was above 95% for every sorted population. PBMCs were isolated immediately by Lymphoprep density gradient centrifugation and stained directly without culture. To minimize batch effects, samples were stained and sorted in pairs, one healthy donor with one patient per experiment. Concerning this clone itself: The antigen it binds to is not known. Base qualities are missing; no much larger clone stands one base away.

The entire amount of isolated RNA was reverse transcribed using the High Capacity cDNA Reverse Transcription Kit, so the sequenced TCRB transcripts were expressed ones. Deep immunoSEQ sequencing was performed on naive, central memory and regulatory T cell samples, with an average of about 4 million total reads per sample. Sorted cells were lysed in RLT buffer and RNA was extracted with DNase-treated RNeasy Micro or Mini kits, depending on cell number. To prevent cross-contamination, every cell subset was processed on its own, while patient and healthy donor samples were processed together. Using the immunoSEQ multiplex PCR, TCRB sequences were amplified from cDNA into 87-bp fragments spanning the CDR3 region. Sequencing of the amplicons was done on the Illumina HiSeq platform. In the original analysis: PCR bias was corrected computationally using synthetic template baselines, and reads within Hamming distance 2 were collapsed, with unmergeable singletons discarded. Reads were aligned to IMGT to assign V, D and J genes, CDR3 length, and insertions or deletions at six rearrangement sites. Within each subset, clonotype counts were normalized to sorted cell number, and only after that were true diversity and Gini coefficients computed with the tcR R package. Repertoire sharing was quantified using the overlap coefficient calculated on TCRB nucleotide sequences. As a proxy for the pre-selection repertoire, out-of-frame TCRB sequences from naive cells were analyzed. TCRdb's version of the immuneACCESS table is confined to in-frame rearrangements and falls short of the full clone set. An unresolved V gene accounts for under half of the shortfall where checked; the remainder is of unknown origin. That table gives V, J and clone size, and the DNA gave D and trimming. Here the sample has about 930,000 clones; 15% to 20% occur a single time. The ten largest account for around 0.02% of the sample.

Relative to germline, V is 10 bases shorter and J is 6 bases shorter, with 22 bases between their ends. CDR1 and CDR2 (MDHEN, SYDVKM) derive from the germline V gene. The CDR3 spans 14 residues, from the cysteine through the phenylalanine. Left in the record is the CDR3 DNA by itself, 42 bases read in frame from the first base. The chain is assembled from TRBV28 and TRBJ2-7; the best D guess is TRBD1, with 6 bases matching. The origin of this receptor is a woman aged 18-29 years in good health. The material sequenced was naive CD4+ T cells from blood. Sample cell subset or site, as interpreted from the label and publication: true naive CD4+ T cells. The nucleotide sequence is TGTGCCATTAGGGGGAGTTTCCACCCCCGCGAGCAGTACTTC. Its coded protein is CAIRGSFHPREQYF.